This T cell receptor beta chain was sequenced during a study of regulatory T cells in long-lasting Graves disease (dated by TCRdb to the early 2020s). Some background on the complete study: Newly diagnosed Graves' disease patients had taken antithyroid drugs for less than 3 months. A total of around 35 samples were covered by TCR sequencing, comprising approximately 13 persistent and roughly 20 newly diagnosed Graves' disease patients. This study used TCR sequencing and RNA sequencing of peripheral blood to compare persistent Graves' disease patients against newly diagnosed Graves' disease patients. The study was conducted in China and was registered as a clinical trial.

Ends trimmed: V by 0 bases, J by 3 bases; bases unmatched to a gene: 5. From its cysteine to its phenylalanine, the CDR3 spans 17 amino acids. CDR3 DNA is the only sequence kept; it has 51 bases, read in frame from the first base. As encoded in the germline V gene, CDR1 is SGHRS while CDR2 is YFSETQ. The research as a whole found: Compared with newly diagnosed patients, persistent Graves' disease patients had lower TCR Shannon entropy and fewer highly expanded clones, which suggests clonal expansion. The small sample size was acknowledged by the authors as a limitation that may reduce accuracy. Peripheral blood alone was examined, since thyroid tissue, which constituted the primary lesion, could not be accessed. Persistent disease showed preferential use of TRBV28, TRBJ1-2 and TRBJ2-5, whereas newly diagnosed disease favored TRBV20-1 and TRBJ2-1. A larger number of public clonotypes was shared among persistent patients (over 2,500) than among newly diagnosed patients (more than 850). Sequencing and analysis were restricted to the TCR beta chain.

The label giving this sample's time point can be read as: newly diagnosed GD, antithyroid drugs for less than 3 months. RNA was extracted from PBMCs in TRIzol for both TCR sequencing and RNA sequencing. The diagnosis of Graves' disease was made according to American Thyroid Association guidelines. Patients for the study were recruited at an endocrinology department in Xi'an, China. From each patient, around 9 milliliters of peripheral blood was collected into an EDTA anticoagulant tube. Ficoll Paque Plus density gradient separation was used to isolate PBMCs, and no additional T cell sorting was done. An Agilent 2100 Bioanalyzer and agarose gel were used to assess RNA quality, and a NanoDrop 2000 was used to measure RNA concentration. In regard to this clonotype: The antigen it binds to is not known. No base quality information exists; no much larger clone differs at one position.

The library was produced with multiplex PCR. The run used an Illumina HiSeq 4000. CDR3 regions were amplified by Arm-PCR with iRepertoire HTBI primers to construct TCR beta libraries. Before sequencing, the PCR products underwent gel purification. The authors processed their data as follows. Gene usage analysis of CDR3 amino acid clonotypes used the roughly 60 TRBV and 14 to 15 TRBJ segments found across samples. Filtered high-quality paired reads were merged into contigs using COPE and FqMerger. Contigs were aligned with BLAST to IMGT TRBV, TRBD and TRBJ reference genes, and CDR3 was defined per IMGT. Clonotypes above 0.1% frequency were classified as highly expanded clones. Shannon entropy was used to measure repertoire diversity, and the Gini coefficient was used to measure V-J evenness. Clonotypes shared by more than one individual were considered public. Through fastp at Q25 and MiXCR, TCRdb rebuilt clones from the public reads, retaining in-frame beta chains. Merged by CDR3 protein, the rows form single entries marked with the most common genes and DNA. The V and J calls come from TCRdb's annotation, not from the publication. Present in this sample are hundreds of thousands of distinct CDR3 sequences, 16% of which were seen just once. In total, the top ten clones hold approximately 12% of the sample.

This sample also appeared in a second study, on T cells in Graves' hyperthyroidism and ophthalmopathy. Looking at the second paper: Stable Graves' hyperthyroidism was defined as no progression to ophthalmopathy during 18 months of follow-up. The hyperthyroidism patients were between 18 and 65 years old and newly diagnosed, with a disease duration of less than 2 months. Patients with uncontrolled infections, other autoimmune diseases, pregnancy or lactation were excluded. Diagnoses were established on the basis of clinical symptoms, serum thyroxine and TRAb, thyroid ultrasound, and orbital computed tomography. For the first round of RT-PCR on the TCR CDR3, the HTBI primer set was used together with the Qiagen OneStep RT-PCR kit. Most expanded thyroid clonotypes (frequency above 0.001) were also found in blood, which suggests that blood repertoires may mirror thyroid immune responses. A model built on a 13 V-J signature distinguished ophthalmopathy from stable hyperthyroidism, reaching 85% to 90% sensitivity and around 81% specificity in cross-validation and 80%/75% in testing. In validation, the model predicted progression to ophthalmopathy a median of about 5.9 months before onset, with approximately 68% sensitivity and about 72% specificity. TCR V-J signatures able to tell the groups apart were searched for in a discovery cohort of 100 patients, of whom over 40 had Graves' ophthalmopathy and more than 55 had stable Graves' hyperthyroidism. An independent validation cohort of around 19 hyperthyroidism patients and about 15 patients who later progressed to ophthalmopathy tested prospective prediction of ophthalmopathy. The 75 to 100 discovery patients were divided at random into training and test sets in a 7:3 ratio. Thyroid tissue and blood T-cell repertoires from more than 5 Graves' hyperthyroidism patients were also compared in the study. Following sampling, methimazole starting at 30 mg daily was given to hyperthyroidism patients, and high-dose intravenous methylprednisolone was given to ophthalmopathy patients. Libraries were constructed in a second round of multiplex PCR, after which size selection and purification were performed. The libraries were sequenced on an Illumina HiSeq2000 using paired-end 100 bp reads. SOAPnuke was used to process the raw data, with reads discarded if the reads contained adapters or uncalled bases, had a mean Phred below 15, or lacked an exact constant-primer or identifier match. High-quality paired reads were merged with COPE v1.2.5, and unique nucleotide sequences were defined as clonotypes. Clonotypes were aligned to IMGT TRBV, TRBD and TRBJ reference segments using MiTCR v1.1. Analysis was restricted to V-J combinations with a frequency above 0.0001, which covered approximately 99% of repertoires. A TCS score was defined as the ratio of F50 (clonal expansion) to E x V (chaos), with BLOSUM62-based TCRdist applied between CDR3 peptides within each V-J. Welch's t-statistics and random forest reduced 500 to 650 V-J features to 10 to 15, which were used in a naive Bayes classifier (R e1071). Sample size was not statistically predetermined, and blinding of investigators to group allocation was not performed. TCR Vbeta CDR3 sequencing of roughly 140 peripheral blood samples (about 45 ophthalmopathy, around 80 hyperthyroidism and roughly 17 progressor patients) is reported in the paper.

Here the sequenced sample was peripheral blood mononuclear cells (PBMCs), taken at new diagnosis, from a patient treated with antithyroid drugs. This receptor was identified in a woman in her 30s with Graves disease. Donor details come from another sample of the same person, matched by shared clones. The chain joins TRBV5-1 to TRBJ2-1; 11 middle bases align to TRBD2. For the CDR3, the sequence is CASSLGGTSGDYNEQFF. The DNA reads TGCGCCAGCAGCTTGGGCGGGACTAGCGGAGACTACAATGAGCAGTTCTTC.